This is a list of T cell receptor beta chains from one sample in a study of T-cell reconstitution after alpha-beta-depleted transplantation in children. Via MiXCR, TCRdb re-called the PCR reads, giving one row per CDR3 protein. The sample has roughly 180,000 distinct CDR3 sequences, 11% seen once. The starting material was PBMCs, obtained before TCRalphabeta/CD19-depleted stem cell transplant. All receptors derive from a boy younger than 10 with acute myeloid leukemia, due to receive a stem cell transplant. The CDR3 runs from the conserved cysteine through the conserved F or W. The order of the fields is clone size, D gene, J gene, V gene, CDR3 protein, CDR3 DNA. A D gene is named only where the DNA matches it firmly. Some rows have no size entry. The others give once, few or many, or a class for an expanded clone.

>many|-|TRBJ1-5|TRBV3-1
CASSQKWGNQPQHF
TGTGCCAGCAGCCAAAAATGGGGCAATCAGCCCCAGCATTTT
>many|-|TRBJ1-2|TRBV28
CATDRRSNGYTF
TGTGCCACCGACAGGAGATCGAATGGCTACACCTTC
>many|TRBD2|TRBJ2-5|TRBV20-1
CSSGVLETQYF
TGCAGCAGCGGGGTATTGGAGACCCAGTACTTC
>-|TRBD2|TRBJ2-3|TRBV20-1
CCARDVLAGGRTDTQYF
TGCTGCGCTAGAGATGTCCTAGCGGGGGGGCGGACAGATACGCAGTATTTT
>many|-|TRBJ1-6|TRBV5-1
CASSLAGQGGSPLHF
TGCGCCAGCAGCTTGGCCGGGCAGGGTGGCTCACCCCTCCACTTT
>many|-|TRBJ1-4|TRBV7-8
CASRYTYGEQGHDEKLFF
TGTGCCAGCAGGTATACCTATGGCGAACAGGGCCATGATGAAAAACTGTTTTTT
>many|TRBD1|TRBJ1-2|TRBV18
CASSRGQTNYGYTF
TGTGCCAGCTCACGGGGACAGACTAACTATGGCTACACCTTC
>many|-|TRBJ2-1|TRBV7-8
CASSLPGNEQFF
TGTGCCAGCAGCCTGCCAGGCAATGAGCAGTTCTTC
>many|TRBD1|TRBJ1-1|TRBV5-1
CASRRTGGALGTEAFF
TGCGCCAGCAGGCGGACAGGGGGCGCCTTAGGAACTGAAGCTTTCTTT
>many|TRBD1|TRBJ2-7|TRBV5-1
CASSFHRGRYEQYF
TGCGCCAGCAGCTTCCACAGGGGCCGCTACGAGCAGTACTTC
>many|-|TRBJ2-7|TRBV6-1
CASSERVYEQYF
TGTGCCAGCAGTGAACGGGTCTACGAGCAGTACTTC
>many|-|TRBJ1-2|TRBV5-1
CASSPPGPSDGYTF
TGCGCCAGCAGCCCACCCGGACCGAGCGACGGCTACACCTTC
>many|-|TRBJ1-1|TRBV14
CASSPYRVNTEAFF
TGTGCCAGCAGCCCATACAGGGTGAACACTGAAGCTTTCTTT
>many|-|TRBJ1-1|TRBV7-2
CASSLMVGSEAFF
TGTGCCAGCAGCTTGATGGTCGGGAGTGAAGCTTTCTTT
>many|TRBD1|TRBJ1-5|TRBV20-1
CSARIRGLYNQPQHF
TGCAGTGCTAGAATCAGGGGGCTTTACAATCAGCCCCAGCATTTT
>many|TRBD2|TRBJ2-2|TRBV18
CASSPRLAGVGGTGELFF
TGTGCCAGCTCACCGCGACTAGCGGGAGTAGGTGGCACCGGGGAGCTGTTTTTT
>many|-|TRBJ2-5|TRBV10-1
CASSEVGTETQYF
TGCGCCAGCAGTGAGGTGGGGACGGAGACCCAGTACTTC
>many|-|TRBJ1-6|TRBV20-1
CSAQGGLQPLHF
TGCAGTGCTCAAGGCGGGCTTCAACCCCTCCACTTT
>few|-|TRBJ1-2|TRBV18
CASSPGRLGGYTF
TGTGCCAGCTCCCCGGGACGGCTCGGGGGCTACACCTTC
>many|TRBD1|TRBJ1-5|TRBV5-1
CASSLSEGAQPQHF
TGCGCCAGCAGCTTGTCCGAGGGGGCTCAGCCCCAGCATTTT
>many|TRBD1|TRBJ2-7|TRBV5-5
CASSLAERDRGSEQYF
TGTGCCAGCAGCTTGGCAGAGAGGGACAGGGGCTCCGAGCAGTACTTC
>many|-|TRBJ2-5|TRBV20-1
CSAIGGDQETQYF
TGCAGTGCTATTGGCGGGGACCAAGAGACCCAGTACTTC
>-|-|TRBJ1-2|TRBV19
CASSIEDSYGYTF
TGTGCCAGTAGTATAGAGGATTCCTATGGCTACACCTTC
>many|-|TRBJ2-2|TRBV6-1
CASSDGTPGELFF
TGTGCCAGCAGTGACGGGACTCCGGGGGAGCTGTTTTTT
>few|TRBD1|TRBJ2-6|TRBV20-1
CSAGQGAGANVLTF
TGCAGTGCTGGACAGGGGGCTGGGGCCAACGTCCTGACTTTC
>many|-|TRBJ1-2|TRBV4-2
CASSREGDVYGYTF
TGTGCCAGCAGCCGGGAGGGGGACGTCTATGGCTACACCTTC
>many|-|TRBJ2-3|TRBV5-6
CASSWTVTDTQYF
TGTGCCAGCAGCTGGACGGTCACAGATACGCAGTATTTT
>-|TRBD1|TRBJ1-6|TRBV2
CASSPRTGPYNSPLHF
TGTGCCAGCAGTCCTCGGACAGGCCCGTATAATTCACCCCTCCACTTT
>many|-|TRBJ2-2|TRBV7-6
CASSPLGGGRELFF
TGTGCCAGCAGCCCCCTAGGAGGAGGCCGGGAGCTGTTTTTT
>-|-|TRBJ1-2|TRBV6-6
CASSSDYYGYTF
TGTGCCAGCAGTTCCGACTACTATGGCTACACCTTC
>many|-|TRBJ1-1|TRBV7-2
CASSRKGSTEAFF
TGTGCCAGCAGCCGGAAGGGCAGCACTGAAGCTTTCTTT
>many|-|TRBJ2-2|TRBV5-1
CASRMGLNTGELFF
TGCGCCAGCAGGATGGGACTTAACACCGGGGAGCTGTTTTTT
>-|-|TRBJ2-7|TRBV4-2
CARSPGPLYEQYF
TGTGCCAGGAGCCCCGGGCCTCTCTACGAGCAGTACTTC
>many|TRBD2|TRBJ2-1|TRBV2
CATVAGSYNEQFF
TGTGCCACCGTAGCGGGTTCCTACAATGAGCAGTTCTTC
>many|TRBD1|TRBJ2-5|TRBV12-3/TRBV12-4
CASRRQGAFRETQYF
TGTGCCAGCAGACGACAGGGGGCGTTTCGAGAGACCCAGTACTTC
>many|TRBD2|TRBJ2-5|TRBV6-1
CASSELAGGSLETQYF
TGTGCCAGCAGTGAACTAGCGGGGGGATCTTTGGAGACCCAGTACTTC
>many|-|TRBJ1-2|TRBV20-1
CSAIRQEVYGYTF
TGCAGTGCTATACGGCAGGAAGTCTATGGCTACACCTTC
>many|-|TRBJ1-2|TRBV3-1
CASSPDGESFATF
TGTGCCAGCAGCCCGGACGGAGAGTCCTTTGCCACCTTC
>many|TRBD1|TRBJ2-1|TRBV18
CASSPDRGDNEQFF
TGTGCCAGCTCACCGGACAGGGGGGACAATGAGCAGTTCTTC
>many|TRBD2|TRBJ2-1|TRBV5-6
CASSLRTSGTGAPFF
TGTGCCAGCAGCTTGCGGACTAGCGGGACGGGTGCTCCGTTCTTC
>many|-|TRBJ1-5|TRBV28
CASSFALFRGPQHF
TGTGCCAGCAGTTTCGCTCTCTTCAGGGGGCCCCAGCATTTT
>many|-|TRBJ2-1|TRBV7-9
CASSSGPNEQFF
TGTGCCAGCAGTTCCGGACCTAATGAGCAGTTCTTC
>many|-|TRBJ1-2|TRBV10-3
CAISEPRGGYTF
TGTGCCATCAGTGAGCCCAGGGGCGGCTACACCTTC
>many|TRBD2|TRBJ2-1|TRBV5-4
CASSLAGASGRLGYNEQFF
TGTGCCAGCAGCTTGGCTGGGGCTAGCGGGAGACTGGGATACAATGAGCAGTTCTTC
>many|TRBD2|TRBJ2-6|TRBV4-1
CASSQAGGGANVLTF
TGCGCCAGCAGCCAAGCGGGAGGTGGGGCCAACGTCCTGACTTTC
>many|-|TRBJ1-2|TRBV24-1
CATSDYDYGYTF
TGTGCCACCAGTGATTACGACTATGGCTACACCTTC
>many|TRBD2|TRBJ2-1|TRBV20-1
CSARGLAGSNEQFF
TGCAGTGCTAGAGGGCTAGCGGGGAGCAATGAGCAGTTCTTC
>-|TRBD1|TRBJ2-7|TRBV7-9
CASSLRGLYEQYF
TGTGCCAGCAGCTTAAGGGGGCTCTACGAGCAGTACTTC
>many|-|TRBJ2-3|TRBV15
CATSRELGQFLTDTQYF
TGTGCCACCAGCAGAGAGTTGGGCCAGTTTCTAACAGATACGCAGTATTTT
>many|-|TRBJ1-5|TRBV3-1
CASYWGSNQPQHF
TGTGCCAGCTATTGGGGCTCCAATCAGCCCCAGCATTTT
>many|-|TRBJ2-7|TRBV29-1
CSVYGIEYEQYF
TGCAGCGTTTACGGGATTGAGTACGAGCAGTACTTC
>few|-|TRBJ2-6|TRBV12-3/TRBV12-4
CASSRGANVLTF
TGTGCCAGCAGCAGGGGGGCCAACGTCCTGACTTTC
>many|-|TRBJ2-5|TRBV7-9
CASSRQDEDETQYF
TGTGCCAGCAGCCGACAGGACGAGGACGAGACCCAGTACTTC
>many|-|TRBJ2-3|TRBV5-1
CASSPRYADTQYF
TGCGCCAGCAGCCCTCGATACGCAGATACGCAGTATTTT
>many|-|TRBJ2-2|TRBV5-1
CASSFGTATGELFF
TGCGCCAGCAGCTTCGGAACAGCTACCGGGGAGCTGTTTTTT
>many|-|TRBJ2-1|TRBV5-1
CASTLGASGGNEQFF
TGCGCCAGCACCCTGGGGGCTAGCGGAGGGAATGAGCAGTTCTTC
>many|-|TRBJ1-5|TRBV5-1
CASSLGGVNQPQHF
TGCGCCAGCAGCTTGGGCGGGGTCAATCAGCCCCAGCATTTT
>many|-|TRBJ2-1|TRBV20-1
CRVRGNYNEQFF
TGCAGGGTACGGGGTAACTACAATGAGCAGTTCTTC
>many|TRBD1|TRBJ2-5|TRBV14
CASSPFPGTGGGLTQYF
TGTGCCAGCAGCCCGTTCCCCGGGACAGGGGGCGGCTTGACCCAGTACTTC